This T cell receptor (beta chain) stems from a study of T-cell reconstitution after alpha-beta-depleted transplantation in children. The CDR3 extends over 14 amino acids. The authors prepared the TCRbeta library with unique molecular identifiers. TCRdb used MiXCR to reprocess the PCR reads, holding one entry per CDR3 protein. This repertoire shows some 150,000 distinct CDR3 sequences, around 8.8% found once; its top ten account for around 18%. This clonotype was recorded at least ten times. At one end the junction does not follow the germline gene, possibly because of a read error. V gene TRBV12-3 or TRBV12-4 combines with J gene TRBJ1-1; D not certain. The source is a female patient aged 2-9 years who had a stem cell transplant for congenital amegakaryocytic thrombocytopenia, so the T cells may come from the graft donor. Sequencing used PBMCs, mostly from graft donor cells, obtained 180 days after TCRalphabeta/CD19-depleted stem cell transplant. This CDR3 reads CASRPGVWNPEAFF. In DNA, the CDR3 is TGTGCCAGCAGGCCCGGGGTCTGGAACCCTGAAGCTTTCTTT.